The present T cell receptor beta chain was sequenced within a study of T-cell reconstitution after alpha-beta-depleted transplantation in children (dated by TCRdb to 2015 to 2016). Study-wide context: Using TCR repertoire profiling, the study quantitatively followed how T-cell immune reconstitution unfolded in children after TCRalphabeta/CD19-depleted allogeneic hematopoietic cell transplantation.

The library was prepared using PCR. The sample was run on an Illumina HiSeq 2500. TCR library preparation used molecular barcoding, with unique molecular identifiers applied to normalize quantification of the TCRbeta repertoire. TCRdb reanalyzed the raw reads on its own, using fastp at Q25 for trimming and MiXCR for clone calling, and kept in-frame beta chains. Identical CDR3 proteins give one entry, which carries the most common genes and DNA. This sample holds about 90,000 distinct CDR3 sequences; approximately 8.4% were observed only once. The leading ten clones occupy over 6% of the sample. The CDR3 contains 11 residues, cysteine and phenylalanine counted. Only CDR3 DNA is held: 33 bases, read in frame from base 1. Trimming costs V 3 bases and J 10 bases, and their ends lie 7 bases apart. CDR1 and CDR2, per the germline V gene, are SGHTA and FQGNSA. There are many counts of this clonotype. Its antigen remains unidentified. Per-nucleotide qualities are absent, and no much larger clonotype sits a single base away.

This chain is built from TRBV7-2 and TRBJ2-1, and perhaps TRBD2 as D gene, on 5 matching bases. This clonotype was obtained from a human donor who donated a stem cell graft to a child with congenital amegakaryocytic thrombocytopenia. Specimen: PBMCs from the stem cell graft donor, collected from the stem cell graft. The CDR3 region: CASSLKREQFF. The nucleotide sequence reads TGTGCCAGCAGCTTGAAGCGGGAGCAGTTCTTC.